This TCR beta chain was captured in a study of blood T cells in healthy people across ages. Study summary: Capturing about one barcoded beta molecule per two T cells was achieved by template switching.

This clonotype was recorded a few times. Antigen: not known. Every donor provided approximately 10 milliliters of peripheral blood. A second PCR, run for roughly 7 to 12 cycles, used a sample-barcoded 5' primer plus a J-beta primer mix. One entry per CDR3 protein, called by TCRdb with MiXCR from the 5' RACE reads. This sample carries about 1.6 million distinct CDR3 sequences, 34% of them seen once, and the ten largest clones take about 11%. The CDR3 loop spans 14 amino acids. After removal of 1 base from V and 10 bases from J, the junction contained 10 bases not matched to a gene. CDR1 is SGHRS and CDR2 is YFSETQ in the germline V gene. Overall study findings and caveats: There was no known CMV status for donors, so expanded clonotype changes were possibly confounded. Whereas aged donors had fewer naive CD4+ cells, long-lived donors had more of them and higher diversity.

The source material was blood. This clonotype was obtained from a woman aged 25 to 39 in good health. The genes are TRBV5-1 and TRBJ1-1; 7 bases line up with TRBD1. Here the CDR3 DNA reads TGCGCCAGCAGCTTGCAGGGGGGGCAGGCTGGAGCTTTCTTT. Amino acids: CASSLQGGQAGAFF.